The text below deals with one TCR beta chain. TCRdb called the 5' RACE reads again in MiXCR, with one record for every CDR3 protein. The data show around 590,000 distinct CDR3 sequences, roughly an eighth seen once. Per germline, CDR1 SGHNT and CDR2 YYREEE (reference sequence). Germline trimming cut 5 bases from V and 0 bases from J; bases unmatched to any gene: 15. CDR3 length: 20 amino acids. This entry belongs to a study of T cells after yellow fever vaccination. Study-level information: In the case of low-cell-number fractions, SMART-Seq v4 Ultra Low Input was used for preparation.

The starting material was PBMCs, obtained on the day of the yellow fever booster vaccination. This sequence joins TRBV5-4 and TRBJ2-1, with 12 positions matching TRBD2. This sequence was found in a man aged 30-40 years who received the YFV17D yellow fever vaccine. The CDR3 DNA reads as TGTGCCAGCAGTTCGGCGGGTGGGCTAGCGGGAGGGGGCTCCTACAATGAGCAGTTCTTC. Its protein is CASSSAGGLAGGGSYNEQFF.